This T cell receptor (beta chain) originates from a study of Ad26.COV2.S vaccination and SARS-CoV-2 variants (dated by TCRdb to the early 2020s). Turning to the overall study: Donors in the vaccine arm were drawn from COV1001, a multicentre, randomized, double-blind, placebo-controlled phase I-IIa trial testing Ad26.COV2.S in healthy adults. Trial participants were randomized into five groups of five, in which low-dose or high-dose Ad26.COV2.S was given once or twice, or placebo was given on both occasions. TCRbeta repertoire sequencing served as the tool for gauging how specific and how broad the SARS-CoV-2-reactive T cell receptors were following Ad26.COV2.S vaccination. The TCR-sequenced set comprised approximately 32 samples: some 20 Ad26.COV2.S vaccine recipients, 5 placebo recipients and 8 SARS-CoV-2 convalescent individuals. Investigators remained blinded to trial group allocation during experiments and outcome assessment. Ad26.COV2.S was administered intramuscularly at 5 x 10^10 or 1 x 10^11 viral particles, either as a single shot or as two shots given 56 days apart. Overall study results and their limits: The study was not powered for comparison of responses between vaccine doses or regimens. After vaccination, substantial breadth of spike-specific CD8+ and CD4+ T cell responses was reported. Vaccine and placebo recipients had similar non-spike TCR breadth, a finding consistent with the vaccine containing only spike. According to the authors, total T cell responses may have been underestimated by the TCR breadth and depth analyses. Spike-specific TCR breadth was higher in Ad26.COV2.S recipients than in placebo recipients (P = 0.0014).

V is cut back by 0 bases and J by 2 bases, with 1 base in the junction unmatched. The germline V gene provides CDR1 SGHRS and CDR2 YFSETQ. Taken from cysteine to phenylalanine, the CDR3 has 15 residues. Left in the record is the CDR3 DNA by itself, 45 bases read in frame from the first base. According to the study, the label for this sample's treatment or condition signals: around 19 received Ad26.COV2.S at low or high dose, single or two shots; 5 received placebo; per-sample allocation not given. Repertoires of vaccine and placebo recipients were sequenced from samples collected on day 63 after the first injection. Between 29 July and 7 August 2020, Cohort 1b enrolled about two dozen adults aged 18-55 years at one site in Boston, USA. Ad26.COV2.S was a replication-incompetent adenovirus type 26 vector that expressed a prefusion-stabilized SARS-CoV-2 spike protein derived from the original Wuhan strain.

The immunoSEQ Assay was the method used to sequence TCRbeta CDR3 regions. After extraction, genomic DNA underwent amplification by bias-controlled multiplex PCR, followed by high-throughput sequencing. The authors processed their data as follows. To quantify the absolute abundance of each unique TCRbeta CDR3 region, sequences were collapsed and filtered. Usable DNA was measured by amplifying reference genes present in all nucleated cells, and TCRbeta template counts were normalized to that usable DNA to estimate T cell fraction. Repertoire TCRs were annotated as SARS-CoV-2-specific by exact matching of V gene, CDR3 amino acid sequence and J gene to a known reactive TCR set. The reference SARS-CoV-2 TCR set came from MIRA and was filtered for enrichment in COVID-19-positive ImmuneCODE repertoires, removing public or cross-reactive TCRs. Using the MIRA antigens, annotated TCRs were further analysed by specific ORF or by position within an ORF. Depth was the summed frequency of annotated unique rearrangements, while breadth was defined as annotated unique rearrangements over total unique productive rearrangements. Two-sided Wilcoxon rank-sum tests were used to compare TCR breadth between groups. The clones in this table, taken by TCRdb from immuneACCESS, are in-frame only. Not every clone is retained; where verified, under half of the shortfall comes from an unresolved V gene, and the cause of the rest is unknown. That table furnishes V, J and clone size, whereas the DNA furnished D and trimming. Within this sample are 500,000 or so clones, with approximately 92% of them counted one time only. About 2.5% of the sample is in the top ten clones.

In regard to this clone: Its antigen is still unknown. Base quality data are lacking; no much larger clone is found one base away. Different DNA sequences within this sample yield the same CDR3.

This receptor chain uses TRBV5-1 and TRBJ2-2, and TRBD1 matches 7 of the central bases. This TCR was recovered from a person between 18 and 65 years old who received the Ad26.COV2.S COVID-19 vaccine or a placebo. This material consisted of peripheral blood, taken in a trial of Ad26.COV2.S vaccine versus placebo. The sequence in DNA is TGCGCCAGCAGCTTGGACAGGGGTAACACCGGGGAGCTGTTTTTT. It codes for CASSLDRGNTGELFF.